Listed here are 7 T cell receptor beta chains from one sample, sequenced in a study of blood T cell repertoires in COVID-19. Method: immunoSEQ multiplex PCR; TCRdb's copy keeps in-frame clones and lacks some. The sample yields around 84,000 clones, about 88% seen once. Sequenced: peripheral blood. The receptors originated from an elderly man with active or convalescent COVID-19.

This chain uses TRBV25-1 with TRBJ1-5; TRBD1 agrees at 9 bases. Germline V gives CDR1 MGHDK, CDR2 SYGVNS. J was trimmed by 2 bases and V by 6 bases; bases with no gene match: 2. This CDR3 is 14 amino acids long. The CDR3: CASRGQGGNQPQHF. CDR3 DNA sequence: TGTGCCAGCAGGGGACAGGGAGGCAATCAGCCCCAGCATTTT.

This chain links TRBV19 with TRBJ1-5, with D possibly being TRBD1 (5 bases). The CDR3 is 17 amino acids. Germline loops: CDR1 LNHDA, CDR2 SQIVND (reference sequence). With 2 bases removed from V and 3 bases from J, the gap between germline ends came to 17 bases. The CDR3 region is CASSISPLGGVNQPQHF. DNA of the CDR3: TGTGCCAGTAGTATATCGCCCCTGGGGGGAGTCAATCAGCCCCAGCATTTT.

The V call is TRBV6-4, the J call TRBJ1-2, with TRBD1 as a possible D gene (5 bases). From germline, CDR1 is MRHNA and CDR2 SNTAGT. V was clipped by 8 bases and J by 4 bases, with 14 bases between them. This CDR3 comprises 13 residues. The CDR3 sequence is CASGAHSIYGYTF. Written as DNA, the CDR3 is TGTGCCAGCGGGGCCCATTCCATCTATGGCTACACCTTC.

A few counts support this clone. The chain uses TRBV6-5 and TRBJ1-1; TRBD1 aligns across 8 bases. The germline gives CDR1 MNHEY, CDR2 SVGAGI. There are 14 residues in the CDR3. J lost 4 bases, V lost 7 bases, and 8 bases had no gene match. The DNA for the CDR3 is TGTGCCAGCAAGGGGACAGGTCGGGGCACTGAAGCTTTCTTT. Amino acids: CASKGTGRGTEAFF.

The J gene is TRBJ2-3, the V gene TRBV27, with D uncertain. The CDR3 has 14 residues. Trimming stripped 2 bases from V and 0 bases from J, with 6 bases between. Germline values: CDR1 MNHEY, CDR2 SMNVEV (reference sequence). The CDR3 DNA sequence: TGTGCCAGCAGTTTAATGGCCAGCACAGATACGCAGTATTTT. It is translated as CASSLMASTDTQYF.

The V and J genes are TRBV10-3 and TRBJ1-3, with 7 bases fitting TRBD1. This CDR3 spans 15 amino acids. Per germline, CDR1 ENHRY and CDR2 SYGVKD. V was pared by 6 bases and J by 1 base, with 6 bases of the junction left unmatched. The CDR3 reads CAISSGGSSGNTIYF. CDR3 sequence (DNA): TGTGCCATCAGCTCAGGGGGTTCGTCTGGAAACACCATATATTTT.

The chain couples TRBV5-1 to TRBJ1-5, with D possibly matching TRBD1 (6 bases). CDR3 length: 15 residues. V lost 0 bases and J 3 bases, leaving 10 bases between the germline ends. CDR1 is SGHRS and CDR2 is YFSETQ in the germline V gene. The CDR3 DNA reads TGCGCCAGCAGCTTGGGGCCAGGGGACAATCAGCCCCAGCATTTT. This translates into CASSLGPGDNQPQHF.